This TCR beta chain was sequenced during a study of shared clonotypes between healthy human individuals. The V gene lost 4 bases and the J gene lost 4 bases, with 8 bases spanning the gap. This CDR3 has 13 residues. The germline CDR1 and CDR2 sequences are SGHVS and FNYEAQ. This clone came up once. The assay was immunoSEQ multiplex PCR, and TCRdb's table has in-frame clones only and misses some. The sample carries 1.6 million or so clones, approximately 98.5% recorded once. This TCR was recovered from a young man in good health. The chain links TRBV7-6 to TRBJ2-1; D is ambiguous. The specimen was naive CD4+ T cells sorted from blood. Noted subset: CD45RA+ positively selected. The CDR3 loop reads CASSYRPYNEQFF. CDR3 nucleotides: TGTGCCAGCAGCTACCGACCATACAATGAGCAGTTCTTC.